Following are 9 T cell receptor beta chains from one sample sequenced in a study of blood T cells in healthy people across ages. Using a J-beta primer mix together with a sample-barcoded 5' primer, a second PCR was run for roughly 7 to 11 cycles. TCRdb ran MiXCR on the 5' RACE reads and lists one entry per CDR3 protein. In the table there are approximately 1.5 million distinct CDR3 sequences, roughly 43% of which are singletons. Sequences were obtained from blood. These receptors all stem from a woman aged 18-35 years in good health.

CDR3 nucleotide sequence: TGTGCCAGCAGTTCTGGGCCCAGTCTTACCTACAATGAGCAGTTCTTC. Translation gives CASSSGPSLTYNEQFF. The chain links TRBV12-3 or TRBV12-4 to TRBJ2-1; D is unclear. CDR3 length equals 16 residues. Trimming removed 4 bases from V and 2 bases from J, with 15 bases in between.

The chain links TRBV5-1 to TRBJ2-7; TRBD2 agrees at 10 bases. The CDR3 sequence is 16 residues long. The V and J ends lost 1 base and 10 bases, in that order; junction bases with no gene match: 14. CDR1 SGHRS and CDR2 YFSETQ come from the germline V gene. The CDR3 reads CASSLSASGGQGAQYF. CDR3 coding DNA: TGCGCCAGCAGCTTGTCGGCTAGCGGGGGCCAAGGGGCCCAGTACTTC.

This clonotype was counted between two and nine times. The genes are TRBV20-1 and TRBJ2-1; perhaps TRBD2 as D (6 bases). This CDR3 is built from 14 residues. Germline-derived CDR1 and CDR2 are DFQATT and SNEGSKA (reference sequence). The CDR3 reads CSARLAGKDNEQFF. Written as DNA, the CDR3 is TGCAGCGCTCGCCTGGCGGGAAAGGACAATGAGCAGTTCTTC.

The chain couples TRBV12-3 or TRBV12-4 to TRBJ1-4, with 9 bases that match TRBD1. The CDR3 length is 14 residues. J gave up 5 bases and V 6 bases, and 4 bases lay outside the gene matches. This chain's CDR3 is CASRSDRGNEKLFF. The CDR3 DNA follows: TGTGCCAGCAGGAGTGACAGGGGGAATGAAAAACTGTTTTTT.

This clonotype was seen ten or more times. This chain uses TRBV10-3 with TRBJ2-7; tentative D call: TRBD1 (6 bases). The CDR3 loop spans 13 amino acids. The V end lost 6 bases, the J end lost 2 bases, and 11 bases lay between the germline ends. Germline-derived CDR1 and CDR2 are ENHRY and SYGVKD. CDR3 DNA sequence: TGTGCCATCAGCGTCGGGACAACCTACGAGCAGTACTTC. It specifies CAISVGTTYEQYF.

The V gene is TRBV25-1, the J gene TRBJ2-5, with 13 nucleotides matching TRBD2. Germline loops: CDR1 MGHDK, CDR2 SYGVNS. The CDR3 is 14 residues long. J gave up 3 bases and V 8 bases, and 3 bases lay outside the gene matches. DNA for the CDR3: TGTGCCAGCGGGGGGACTAGCGGGGAAGAGACCCAGTACTTC. This sequence encodes CASGGTSGEETQYF.

The chain couples TRBV29-1 to TRBJ2-3, with 12 bases identical to TRBD1. Unmatched junction bases numbered 9, after V lost 6 bases and J lost 5 bases. CDR1 is SQVTM and CDR2 is ANQGSEA in the germline V gene. The CDR3 length is 15 residues. The CDR3 protein is CSVYYRDRGRDTQYF. The CDR3 region has the DNA TGCAGCGTCTATTACCGGGACAGGGGGCGAGATACGCAGTATTTT.

The rearrangement joins TRBV29-1 to TRBJ2-5; D perhaps matches TRBD1 (6 bases). V was cut by 7 bases and J by 4 bases, with 13 bases left in between. CDR3 length: 12 residues. Germline-derived CDR1 and CDR2 are SQVTM and ANQGSEA. CDR3 nucleotides: TGCAGCGCCTTGACAGGCGGAGAGACCCAGTACTTC. Amino acid sequence: CSALTGGETQYF.

On this clonotype itself: One end of the junction does not line up with germline, which may come from a read error. The chain has TRBV7-8 and TRBJ2-1; perhaps D is TRBD1 or TRBD2 (5 bases each). The better agreement between TRBJ2-7 and the DNA end casts doubt on the J call. The CDR3 has 16 amino acids. Germline V gives CDR1 SGHVS, CDR2 FQNEAQ. As DNA, the CDR3 is TGTGCCAGTAGCTTTAGGAAGCTATCCTCGGGGACCGAGCAGTACTTC. It translates to CASSFRKLSSGTEQYF.